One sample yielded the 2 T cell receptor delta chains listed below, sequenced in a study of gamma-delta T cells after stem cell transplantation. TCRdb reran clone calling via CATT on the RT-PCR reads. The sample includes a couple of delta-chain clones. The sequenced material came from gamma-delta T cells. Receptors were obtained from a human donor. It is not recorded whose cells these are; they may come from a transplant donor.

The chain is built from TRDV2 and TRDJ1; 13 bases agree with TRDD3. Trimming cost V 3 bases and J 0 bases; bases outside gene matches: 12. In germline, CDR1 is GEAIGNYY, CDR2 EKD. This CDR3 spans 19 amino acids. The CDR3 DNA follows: TGTGCCTGTGACTCCGTACTGGGGGATACGCGGAGACACACCGATAAACTCATCTTT. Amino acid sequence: CACDSVLGDTRRHTDKLIF.

CDR3 sequence: CACDPITGTRYTDKLIF. In DNA, the CDR3 is TGTGCCTGTGATCCCATCACTGGGACAAGGTACACCGATAAACTCATCTTT. J is TRDJ1 and V is TRDV2; TRDD3 is a possible D gene (6 bases). Germline-derived CDR1 and CDR2 are GEAIGNYY and EKD. The CDR3 is 17 amino acids. Trimming left V 4 bases short and J 0 bases short, with 20 bases between.